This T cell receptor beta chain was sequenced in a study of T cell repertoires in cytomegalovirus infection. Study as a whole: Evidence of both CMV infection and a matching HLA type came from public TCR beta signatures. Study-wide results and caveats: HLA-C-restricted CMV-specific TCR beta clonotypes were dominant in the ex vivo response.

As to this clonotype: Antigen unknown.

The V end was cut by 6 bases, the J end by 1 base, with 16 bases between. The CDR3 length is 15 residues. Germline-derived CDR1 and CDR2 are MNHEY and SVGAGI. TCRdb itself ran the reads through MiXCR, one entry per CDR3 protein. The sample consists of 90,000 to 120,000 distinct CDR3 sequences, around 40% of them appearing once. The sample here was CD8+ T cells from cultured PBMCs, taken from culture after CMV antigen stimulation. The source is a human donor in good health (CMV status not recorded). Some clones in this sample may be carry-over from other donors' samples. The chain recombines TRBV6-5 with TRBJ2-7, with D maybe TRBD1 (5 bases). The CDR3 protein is CASSPPLDSSYEQYF. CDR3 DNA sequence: TGTGCCAGCAGCCCCCCTCTCGACAGTTCCTACGAGCAGTACTTC.